This TCR beta chain is from a study of T cell changes during pregnancy in multiple sclerosis. Trimming at V came to 4 bases and at J to 7 bases, leaving 12 bases not matched to a gene. The CDR3 consists of 16 residues. Germline V gives CDR1 SGDLS, CDR2 YYNGEE. TCRdb keeps only in-frame clones here, not all; method: immunoSEQ multiplex PCR. This table has approximately 63,000 clones, roughly 91% appearing once. The clonotype comes from a female donor in good health, enrolled as a control in a pregnancy study. V is TRBV9 and J is TRBJ2-1, with TRBD1 identical over 9 bases. Sequences were derived from peripheral blood, sampled in the third trimester of pregnancy. The CDR3 here is CASSPLGGQGRNEQFF. CDR3 DNA: TGTGCCAGCAGCCCTCTCGGGGGACAGGGAAGAAATGAGCAGTTCTTC.